This T cell receptor (beta chain) was sequenced during a study of T-cell reconstitution after alpha-beta-depleted transplantation in children. Germline assignment: CDR1 DFQATT and CDR2 SNEGSKA (reference sequence). The CDR3 covers 12 residues. The study, taken as a whole, reports: The study reportedly traced alpha-beta T cells about two months after transplant to several hundred expanded graft clones.

During its preparation, the TCRbeta library received unique molecular identifiers. TCRdb called the PCR reads again in MiXCR, with one record for every CDR3 protein. Here the sample spans 280,000 or so distinct CDR3 sequences, 9.5% to 13% being singletons. As to this clonotype: No antigen is known for it. A clone one base away is much larger, so this may be a read error.

This clonotype was obtained from a male patient under 10 years old who had a stem cell transplant for chronic granulomatous disease, so the T cells may come from the graft donor. V usage is TRBV20-1 and J usage is TRBJ2-1; no definite D call. Sequences were derived from peripheral blood, sampled 180 days after TCRalphabeta/CD19-depleted stem cell transplant. In DNA, the CDR3 is TGCAGTGCTAGAGATCTTGAGCTTGAGCGGTTCTTC. It yields the protein CSARDLELERFF.